This TCR beta chain was documented in a study of blood T cell repertoires in COVID-19. Study details: Acute-phase and convalescent COVID-19 samples originated in the United States, Italy and Spain. PBMCs, B-cell-depleted T cells, or T cells provided the cDNA or gDNA that made up the material.

The CDR3 spans 19 residues. V was trimmed by 4 bases and J by 0 bases, leaving 23 bases between them. Germline V gene sequence: CDR1 SGHTS, CDR2 YDEGEE. This clone turned up a few times. Repertoires were generated with immunoSEQ multiplex PCR, while TCRdb's copy carries only in-frame clones and drops some. The sample records roughly 330,000 clones, approximately 88% being singletons. The study drew participants aged about 18 to 95 years from some 24 US areas. Clinical histories supplied by participants themselves formed the basis of cohort assignment. The chain combines TRBV5-8 with TRBJ1-5, with D perhaps matching TRBD1 (5 bases). The material sequenced was PBMCs or T cells enriched from blood (not recorded which). The origin of this receptor is a man aged 25 to 45 who had recovered from COVID-19. CDR3 DNA sequence: TGTGCCAGCAGCCCTATGGGGGGACTCTCGACGTATAGCAATCAGCCCCAGCATTTT. Protein product: CASSPMGGLSTYSNQPQHF.